The 20 T cell receptor beta chains below were found in one sample sequenced in a study of CD4 T cells in relation to SARS-CoV-2 and coronaviruses (dated by TCRdb to the early 2020s). Preparation of the library involved the immunoSEQ multiplex PCR assay. The immuneACCESS repertoire file appears here via TCRdb, limited to in-frame rearrangements. These files lack a portion of the clones; in checked studies, under half of the deficit traces to unresolved V genes, and the cause of the others is not known. This sample gives about 20,000 clones in total; around 72% of them show up just once. The ten largest clonotypes hold about 16% of the sample. CD4+ T cells from unexposed donors were collected before the COVID-19 pandemic (2011-2018). Following 10 days of culture, the EasySep CD4+ T cell isolation kit was used to isolate CD4+ T cells. No antigen has been assigned to these receptors. What was sequenced was CD4+ T cells from PBMCs, cultured in vitro. These receptor sequences come from a human donor in good health.

This chain joins TRBV7-3 and TRBJ2-1, with D unclear. CDR3 length equals 13 residues. V was clipped by 0 bases and J by 5 bases, with 5 bases between them. Germline V lookup: CDR1 SGHTA, CDR2 FQGTGA. CDR3 coding DNA: TGTGCCAGCAGCTTAACCAGAAACAATGAGCAGTTCTTC. It codes for CASSLTRNNEQFF. Filled out from reference TRBV7-3 and TRBJ2-1, the complete variable domain reads GAGVSQTPSNKVTEKGKYVELRCDPISGHTALYWYRQSLGQGPEFLIYFQGTGAADDSGLPNDRFFAVRPEGSVSTLKIQRTERGDSAVYLCASSLTRNNEQFFGPGTRLTVL.

This chain links TRBV15 with TRBJ1-1; D gene ambiguous. Germline CDR1 reads LNHNV; CDR2 reads YYDKDF (reference sequence). The CDR3 loop spans 15 amino acids. V shed 1 base and J shed 0 bases, with 9 bases lying between them. This CDR3 is CATSRAGSLNTEAFF. Here the CDR3 DNA reads TGTGCCACCAGCAGAGCAGGCAGCCTGAACACTGAAGCTTTCTTT.

The rearrangement links TRBV13 to TRBJ1-3; no firm D call. Trimming removed 7 bases at V and 1 base at J, with 17 bases between. The V gene's germline CDR1 is PRHDT and CDR2 FYEKMQ (reference sequence). The CDR3 runs to 16 residues. The CDR3 is CASTLNGFPSGNTIYF. CDR3 sequence (DNA): TGTGCCAGCACCCTAAATGGGTTCCCATCTGGAAACACCATATATTTT.

The chain links TRBV6-1 to TRBJ2-7; 10 nucleotides align to TRBD1. The CDR3 totals 15 residues. J was trimmed by 2 bases and V by 5 bases; bases with no gene match: 6. CDR1 is MNHNS and CDR2 is SASEGT in the germline V gene. The CDR3 spells CASSPPDRGTYEQYF. For the CDR3, the DNA is TGTGCCAGCAGTCCCCCGGACAGGGGGACCTACGAGCAGTACTTC.

The chain uses TRBV19 and TRBJ2-5; D gene ambiguous. V was pared by 6 bases and J by 7 bases, with 15 bases between. Germline V gene data show CDR1 as LNHDA and CDR2 as SQIVND (reference sequence). The CDR3 length is 13 residues. CDR3 sequence reads: CASRPSNVLTQYF. CDR3 nucleotides: TGTGCCAGTAGACCCTCCAACGTGTTGACCCAGTACTTC.

This chain links TRBV30 with TRBJ2-7; D is undetermined. V shed 2 bases and J shed 1 base, with 6 bases lying between them. CDR3 length: 12 residues. Per germline, CDR1 GTSNPN and CDR2 SVGIG (reference sequence). CDR3 sequence: CAWSSSSYEQYF. CDR3 DNA sequence: TGTGCCTGGAGTTCCAGTTCCTACGAGCAGTACTTC.

CDR3 loop: CASSQDRESGYTF. In nucleotides, the CDR3 is TGTGCCAGCAGCCAAGACAGGGAGTCTGGCTACACCTTC. V usage is TRBV7-2 and J usage is TRBJ1-2; TRBD1 matches 7 bases. Germline V gene data show CDR1 as SGHTA and CDR2 as FQGNSA. Trimming removed 5 bases from V and 7 bases from J; junction bases left unmatched: 7. The CDR3 consists of 13 residues.

The rearrangement links TRBV9 to TRBJ2-7; D may be TRBD2 (6 bases). The germline V gene has CDR1 SGDLS and CDR2 YYNGEE. The CDR3 is 12 amino acids. V was cut by 3 bases and J by 3 bases, with 7 bases left in between. The CDR3 protein is CASSAGDYEQYF. CDR3 DNA sequence: TGTGCCAGCAGCGCGGGAGACTACGAGCAGTACTTC.

This clone was seen a few times. V gene TRBV2 combines with J gene TRBJ1-1; the D gene is possibly TRBD1 (5 bases). This CDR3 is built from 13 residues. Germline lookup yields CDR1 SNHLY and CDR2 FYNNEI. V lost 6 bases and J lost 4, with 12 bases in between. CDR3: CASRMGESTEAFF. CDR3 in DNA: TGTGCCAGCAGGATGGGGGAATCCACTGAAGCTTTCTTT.

This clone has a handful of counts. This chain's CDR3 is CASSEQGADYNEQFF. As DNA, the CDR3 is TGTGCCAGCAGCGAACAGGGGGCTGACTACAATGAGCAGTTCTTC. V gene TRBV6-4 combines with J gene TRBJ2-1; 9 bases match TRBD1. The V segment lost 6 bases and the J segment 3 bases; nucleotides outside the gene matches: 6. The CDR3 totals 15 residues. Germline loops: CDR1 MRHNA, CDR2 SNTAGT.

V usage is TRBV18 and J usage is TRBJ1-1, with D uncertain. The CDR3 sequence is 12 residues long. V was trimmed by 3 bases and J by 10 bases, leaving 12 bases between them. Germline CDR1 and CDR2: KGHSH and LQKENI. The CDR3: CASSPSGDTAFF. The CDR3 DNA is TGTGCCAGCTCACCCAGCGGGGATACAGCTTTCTTT.

CDR3 DNA: TGTGCCAGCTCACGTAGCGGGCCTACCTACGAGCAGTACTTC. Translation: CASSRSGPTYEQYF. The chain combines TRBV18 with TRBJ2-7; 7 bases are shared with TRBD2. Germline V gene sequence: CDR1 KGHSH, CDR2 LQKENI. The CDR3 consists of 14 residues. V trimming: 4 bases; J trimming: 2 bases; junction bases outside the gene matches: 5.

CDR3 region: CASSWPGQGYNEQFF. The CDR3, as DNA: TGCGCCAGCAGCTGGCCGGGACAAGGATACAATGAGCAGTTCTTC. The J gene is TRBJ2-1, the V gene TRBV5-1; tentatively, D is TRBD1 (6 bases). Germline V lookup: CDR1 SGHRS, CDR2 YFSETQ. The CDR3 runs 15 residues. Trimming left V 3 bases short and J 4 bases short, with 14 bases between.

J is TRBJ1-3 and V is TRBV18; the D is unclear. V gave up 2 bases and J gave up 4 bases, with 9 bases separating them. CDR1 is KGHSH, CDR2 LQKENI, per germline. The CDR3 contains 14 residues. CDR3: CASSPVLSGNTIYF. The CDR3 DNA follows: TGTGCCAGCTCACCAGTGCTTTCCGGAAACACCATATATTTT.

V usage is TRBV6-5 and J usage is TRBJ2-7; tentative D call: TRBD1 (5 bases). CDR1 and CDR2 (germline): MNHEY, SVGAGI. The CDR3 runs 16 residues. Trimming left V 0 bases short and J 0 bases short, with 12 bases between. This CDR3 reads CASSYSFGAVSYEQYF. In DNA, the CDR3 is TGTGCCAGCAGTTACTCGTTTGGGGCTGTCTCCTACGAGCAGTACTTC.

The chain couples TRBV19 to TRBJ2-2, with 11 bases fitting TRBD2. Trimming cost V 6 bases and J 1 base; bases outside gene matches: 10. CDR1 and CDR2 from the germline V gene are LNHDA and SQIVND (reference sequence). This CDR3 spans 18 amino acids. For the CDR3, the DNA is TGTGCCAGTAGCCAGGGGACTAGCGGTATAAGGAACACCGGGGAGCTGTTTTTT. This gives the protein CASSQGTSGIRNTGELFF.

This clone was observed a handful of times. This rearrangement joins TRBV29-1 to TRBJ2-6; the D gene is possibly TRBD2 (6 bases). The CDR3 has 13 amino acids. V gave up 4 bases and J gave up 2 bases, with 6 bases separating them. The germline CDR1 and CDR2 sequences are SQVTM and ANQGSEA. Written as DNA, the CDR3 is TGCAGCGTTGGCGGGACTGGGGCCAACGTCCTGACTTTC. Its translation: CSVGGTGANVLTF.

The rearrangement joins TRBV13 to TRBJ1-2; D might be TRBD1 (5 bases). Trimming pared 2 bases from V and 6 bases from J, leaving 16 bases between. Germline-derived CDR1 and CDR2 are PRHDT and FYEKMQ (reference sequence). There are 15 residues in the CDR3. The CDR3 sequence is CASSLWGVKNDGYTF. CDR3 nucleotides: TGTGCCAGCAGCTTATGGGGGGTAAAGAATGATGGCTACACCTTC. Combining the CDR3 with reference TRBV13 and TRBJ1-2 gives the whole variable domain AAGVIQSPRHLIKEKRETATLKCYPIPRHDTVYWYQQGPGQDPQFLISFYEKMQSDKGSIPDRFSAQQFSDYHSELNMSSLELGDSALYFCASSLWGVKNDGYTFGSGTRLTVV.

This clone showed up just a few times. V is TRBV5-1 and J is TRBJ2-1; 8 bases are a match to TRBD1. Germline V gives CDR1 SGHRS, CDR2 YFSETQ. V lost 4 bases, J lost 9 bases, and 9 bases stayed unmatched. The CDR3 is 14 amino acids. The CDR3 is CASSLQGALREQFF. Written as DNA, the CDR3 is TGCGCCAGCAGCCTGCAGGGGGCGCTCCGTGAGCAGTTCTTC.

This clone was seen a handful of times. The chain links TRBV4-1 to TRBJ2-7; 7 bases agree with TRBD1. From germline, CDR1 is MGHRA and CDR2 YSYEKL. Trimming removed 2 bases from V and 3 bases from J; junction bases left unmatched: 10. The CDR3 contains 16 residues. The chain's CDR3 is CASSQQQGFSIYEQYF. The CDR3 DNA follows: TGCGCCAGCAGCCAACAACAGGGGTTTTCTATCTACGAGCAGTACTTC.